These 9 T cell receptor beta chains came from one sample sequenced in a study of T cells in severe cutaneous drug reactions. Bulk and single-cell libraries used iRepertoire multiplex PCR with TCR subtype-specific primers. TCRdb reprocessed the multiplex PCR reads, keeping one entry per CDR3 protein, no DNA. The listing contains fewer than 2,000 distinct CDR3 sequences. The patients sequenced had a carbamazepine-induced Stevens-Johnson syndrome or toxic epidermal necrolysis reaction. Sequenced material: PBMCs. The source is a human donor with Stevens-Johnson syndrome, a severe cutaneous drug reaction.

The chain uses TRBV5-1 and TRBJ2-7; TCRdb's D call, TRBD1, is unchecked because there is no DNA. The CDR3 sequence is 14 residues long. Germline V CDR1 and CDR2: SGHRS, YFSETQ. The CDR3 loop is CASSWSGQHYEQYF.

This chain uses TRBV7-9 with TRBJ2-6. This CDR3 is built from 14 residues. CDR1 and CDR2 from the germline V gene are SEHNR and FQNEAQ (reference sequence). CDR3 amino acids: CASSSTVGANVLTF.

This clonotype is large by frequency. The CDR3 here is CASSPTAGAPGQPQHF. V and J are TRBV27 and TRBJ1-5; TCRdb returns TRBD1, unconfirmable since there is no DNA. Germline V gene sequence: CDR1 MNHEY, CDR2 SMNVEV (reference sequence). The length of the CDR3 is 16 residues.

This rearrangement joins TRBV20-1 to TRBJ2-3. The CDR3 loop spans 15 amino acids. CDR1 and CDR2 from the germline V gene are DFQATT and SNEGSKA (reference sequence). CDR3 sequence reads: CSARNPSRLADTQYF.

CDR3 loop: CSARAETGTRNTQYF. The chain joins TRBV20-1 to TRBJ2-3; as DNA is missing, the TRBD1 call by TCRdb cannot be tested. This CDR3 has 15 amino acids. The germline CDR1 and CDR2 sequences are DFQATT and SNEGSKA (reference sequence).

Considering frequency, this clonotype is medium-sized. CDR3 amino acids: CASSLDRVSDTEAFF. The chain couples TRBV7-9 to TRBJ1-1; TCRdb reports TRBD1, a call that lacks DNA to check it against. CDR3 size: 15 residues. CDR1 is SEHNR, CDR2 FQNEAQ, per germline (reference sequence).

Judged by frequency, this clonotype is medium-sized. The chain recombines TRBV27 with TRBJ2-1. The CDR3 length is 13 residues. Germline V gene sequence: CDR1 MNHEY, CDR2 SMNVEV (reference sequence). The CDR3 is CASSLVQHNEQFF.

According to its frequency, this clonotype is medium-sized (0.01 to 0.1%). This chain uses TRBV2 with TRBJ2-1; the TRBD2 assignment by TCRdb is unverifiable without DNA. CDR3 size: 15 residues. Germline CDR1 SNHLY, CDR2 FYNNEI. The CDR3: CASTPFSGVHNEQFF.

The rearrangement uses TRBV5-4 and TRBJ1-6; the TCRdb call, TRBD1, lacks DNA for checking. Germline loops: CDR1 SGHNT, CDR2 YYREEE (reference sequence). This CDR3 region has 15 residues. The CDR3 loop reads CASSSGGQYNSPLHF. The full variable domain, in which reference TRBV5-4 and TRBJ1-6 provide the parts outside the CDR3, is ETGVTQSPTHLIKTRGQQVTLRCSSQSGHNTVSWYQQALGQGPQFIFQYYREEENGRGNFPPRFSGLQFPNYSSELNVNALELDDSALYLCASSSGGQYNSPLHFGNGTRLTVT.